These 19 T cell receptor beta chains were sequenced from one sample in a study of T cell responses to AZD1222 COVID-19 vaccine. Repertoires were generated with immunoSEQ multiplex PCR, while TCRdb's copy carries only in-frame clones and drops some. The table lists roughly 170,000 clones, 85% to 95% of them singletons. The specimen was peripheral blood, collected on day 0 of AZD1222 vaccination. These TCRs come from an adult in good health.

The V and J genes are TRBV4-2 and TRBJ1-4, with D unclear. Per the germline V gene, CDR1 is LGHNA and CDR2 is YNFKEQ. The length of the CDR3 is 15 residues. Between the trimmed V and J ends, which lost 0 bases and 0 bases, there was a span of 5 bases. The CDR3 DNA sequence: TGTGCCAGCAGCCAAGAACCCACAACTAATGAAAAACTGTTTTTT. Protein sequence: CASSQEPTTNEKLFF.

The V and J genes are TRBV19 and TRBJ1-5, with 8 nucleotides matching TRBD1. The CDR3 totals 14 residues. V dropped 2 bases and J dropped 6; count of bases not matched to a gene: 3. Germline lookup yields CDR1 LNHDA and CDR2 SQIVND (reference sequence). The CDR3 coding sequence is TGTGCCAGTAGTATACGACAGGGGAGTCAGCCCCAGCATTTT. Its protein product is CASSIRQGSQPQHF.

This rearrangement joins TRBV5-5 to TRBJ2-7; 8 bases are shared with TRBD2. V lost 1 base, J lost 0 bases, and 15 bases stayed unmatched. Germline CDR1 and CDR2: SGHKS and YYEKEE (reference sequence). CDR3 length: 19 amino acids. The CDR3 region has the DNA TGTGCCAGCAGCTTGTGGGCCGAACTAGCGGCGGGGAGCTCCTACGAGCAGTACTTC. Translating it yields CASSLWAELAAGSSYEQYF. The complete variable domain, with remaining parts taken from reference TRBV5-5 and TRBJ2-7, reads DAGVTQSPTHLIKTRGQQVTLRCSPISGHKSVSWYQQVLGQGPQFIFQYYEKEERGRGNFPDRFSARQFPNYSSELNVNALLLGDSALYLCASSLWAELAAGSSYEQYFGPGTRLTVT.

The chain employs TRBV5-4 and TRBJ2-2; TRBD1 aligns across 7 bases. The CDR3 contains 16 residues. Germline CDR1 is SGHNT and CDR2 is YYREEE (reference sequence). J was trimmed by 2 bases and V by 0 bases; bases with no gene match: 4. The DNA for the CDR3 is TGTGCCAGCAGCTTGGATAACAGGGGAAACACCGGGGAGCTGTTTTTT. Translating it yields CASSLDNRGNTGELFF.

The chain has TRBV4-2 and TRBJ1-5; 10 bases map to TRBD1. V gave up 1 base and J gave up 6 bases; unmatched junction bases: 3. The CDR3 sequence is 15 residues long. Germline lookup yields CDR1 LGHNA and CDR2 YNFKEQ. The CDR3 is CASSQGGTGVQPQHF. Here the CDR3 DNA reads TGTGCCAGCAGCCAAGGAGGGACAGGGGTTCAGCCCCAGCATTTT.

The CDR3 here is CASSGSRGWTEAFF. The CDR3 coding sequence is TGTGCCAGCAGCGGCAGCAGGGGGTGGACTGAAGCTTTCTTT. The V gene is TRBV7-6, the J gene TRBJ1-1; TRBD1 aligns across 7 bases. This CDR3 contains 14 residues. V lost 5 bases and J lost 5; bases outside the gene matches: 8. Germline lookup yields CDR1 SGHVS and CDR2 FNYEAQ.

CDR3 in amino acids: CASSPREGATNEKLFF. The CDR3 DNA is TGTGCCAGCTCACCTCGAGAAGGGGCAACTAATGAAAAACTGTTTTTT. V and J are TRBV18 and TRBJ1-4; D possibly corresponds to TRBD1 (5 bases). Germline assignment: CDR1 KGHSH and CDR2 LQKENI. The CDR3 loop spans 16 amino acids. V shed 3 bases and J shed 0 bases, with 11 bases lying between them.

The CDR3 loop is CASSFPSGGRRYF. CDR3 coding DNA: TGTGCCAGCAGCTTTCCCTCCGGGGGCCGGAGGTACTTC. This chain uses TRBV11-2 with TRBJ2-7, with D perhaps being TRBD1 or TRBD2 (6 bases each). The CDR3 consists of 13 residues. The germline V gene encodes CDR1 SGHAT and CDR2 FQNNGV. V gave up 3 bases and J gave up 12 bases, with 18 bases separating them.

V and J are TRBV7-2 and TRBJ2-3; D is ambiguous. The V end lost 4 bases, the J end lost 8 bases, and 10 bases lay between the germline ends. This CDR3 region has 12 residues. Germline CDR1 SGHTA, CDR2 FQGNSA. The chain's CDR3 is CASSSTFPTQYF. Here the CDR3 DNA reads TGTGCCAGCAGCTCAACTTTTCCTACGCAGTATTTT.

This chain connects TRBV7-8 to TRBJ1-5; TRBD1 matches 8 bases. The V gene end was trimmed by 2 bases and the J gene end by 3 bases; junction bases not matched to a gene: 6. This CDR3 has 16 residues. Germline CDR1 is SGHVS and CDR2 is FQNEAQ. The CDR3 region is CASSLTRGLDNQPQHF. CDR3 nucleotide sequence: TGTGCCAGCAGCTTAACCAGGGGGCTGGACAATCAGCCCCAGCATTTT.

The V and J genes are TRBV7-8 and TRBJ1-6; possibly TRBD1 for D (6 bases). V lost 5 bases, J lost 5 bases, and 13 bases lay in between. This CDR3 has 15 amino acids. The germline CDR1 and CDR2 sequences are SGHVS and FQNEAQ. In DNA, the CDR3 is TGTGCCAGCAGCCGGGCGAGGGGGGATAATTCACCCCTCCACTTT. It encodes CASSRARGDNSPLHF.

The gene calls are TRBV7-8 and TRBJ2-7, with TRBD2 as a possible D gene (6 bases). This CDR3 has 12 residues. Germline loops: CDR1 SGHVS, CDR2 FQNEAQ. V was pared by 5 bases and J by 6 bases, with 11 bases between. The CDR3: CASSPQEGEQYF. CDR3 bases: TGTGCCAGCAGCCCGCAGGAGGGCGAGCAGTACTTC.

The chain joins TRBV7-9 to TRBJ1-6, with 9 bases that match TRBD1. The CDR3 sequence is 14 residues long. Trimming cost V 5 bases and J 6 bases; bases outside gene matches: 2. From germline, CDR1 is SEHNR and CDR2 FQNEAQ (reference sequence). CDR3 sequence (DNA): TGTGCCAGCAGCGTGGGACAGGGTAATTCACCCCTCCACTTT. Its translation: CASSVGQGNSPLHF.

This rearrangement joins TRBV6-2 or TRBV6-3 to TRBJ1-6; possible D gene TRBD1, 6 bases. V dropped 5 bases and J dropped 8 bases, with 19 bases sitting between them. The length of the CDR3 is 16 residues. Germline CDR1 is MNHEY and CDR2 is SVGEGT. CDR3 sequence (DNA): TGTGCCAGCAGTCTTTACAGGGCATCCTCCCATTCACCCCTCCACTTT. Amino acids: CASSLYRASSHSPLHF.

The rearrangement links TRBV5-1 to TRBJ2-2; no firm D call. V was clipped by 0 bases and J by 4 bases, with 10 bases between them. CDR1 is SGHRS, CDR2 YFSETQ, per germline. There are 15 residues in the CDR3. The CDR3 reads CASSLVGQSTGELFF. CDR3 in DNA: TGCGCCAGCAGCTTGGTAGGGCAGAGCACCGGGGAGCTGTTTTTT.

The chain recombines TRBV4-1 with TRBJ1-1, with D uncertain. The CDR3 runs to 16 residues. V was clipped by 0 bases and J by 1 base, with 12 bases between them. From germline, CDR1 is MGHRA and CDR2 YSYEKL. The CDR3 reads CASSQDLQSPNTEAFF. CDR3 nucleotides: TGCGCCAGCAGCCAAGACCTGCAGTCTCCGAACACTGAAGCTTTCTTT.

The V and J genes are TRBV9 and TRBJ2-1; the D gene is possibly TRBD2 (5 bases). V was pared by 4 bases and J by 8 bases, with 22 bases between. This CDR3 spans 16 amino acids. CDR1 SGDLS and CDR2 YYNGEE come from the germline V gene. In DNA form, the CDR3 reads TGTGCCAGCAGCCGAAATGTTATCGATCCAGCGGATGAGCAGTTCTTC. Amino acid sequence: CASSRNVIDPADEQFF. Variable domain in full (rest from reference TRBV9 and TRBJ2-1): DSGVTQTPKHLITATGQRVTLRCSPRSGDLSVYWYQQSLDQGLQFLIQYYNGEERAKGNILERFSAQQFPDLHSELNLSSLELGDSALYFCASSRNVIDPADEQFFGPGTRLTVL.

This chain joins TRBV7-3 and TRBJ2-2; D is unresolved. CDR1 and CDR2 (germline): SGHTA, FQGTGA. The CDR3 loop spans 16 amino acids. The germline V and J ends were trimmed by 5 bases and 6 bases, with 19 bases remaining between them. The CDR3 sequence: CASSHKGTSSAGELFF. The CDR3, as DNA: TGTGCCAGCAGCCACAAAGGCACGTCGAGCGCCGGGGAGCTGTTTTTT.

The count of this clone is one. The chain joins TRBV3-1 (or the pseudogene TRBV3-2) to TRBJ2-1, with 8 bases matching TRBD2. The CDR3 is made up of 17 amino acids. V shed 2 bases and J 1 base; nucleotides not matched to a gene: 7. Germline lookup yields CDR1 LGHDT and CDR2 YNNKEL (reference sequence). The CDR3 protein is CASSQFSGGGSYNEQFF. The CDR3 DNA reads as TGTGCCAGCAGCCAATTCTCCGGGGGGGGTTCCTACAATGAGCAGTTCTTC.